Listed here is a single T cell receptor beta chain. As yet, its antigen is unknown. Germline CDR1 reads SGDLS; CDR2 reads YYNGEE. The V end lost 0 bases, the J end lost 3 bases, and 9 bases lay between the germline ends. This CDR3 comprises 15 residues. PCR used 60 Vbeta primers and 13 Jbeta primers. This table comes from immunoSEQ multiplex PCR, and its TCRdb copy is limited to in-frame clones, with some not included. The sample holds around 150,000 clones, nearly 80% seen once. These data are taken from a study of cytomegalovirus exposure and HLA in healthy donors. Study conclusions and caveats: Later analysis indicated greater clonal expansion among HLA-associated TCR beta chains than among equally common other chains. CMV serostatus was the sole immune exposure data available.

The sequencing input was PBMCs. This chain joins TRBV9 and TRBJ2-2; D is undetermined. This receptor was obtained from a male donor in good health and CMV-seronegative. CDR3 DNA: TGTGCCAGCAGCGTAGGAGGCGGTTACACCGGGGAGCTGTTTTTT. Translated: CASSVGGGYTGELFF.